Sequencing of this T cell receptor (beta chain) was carried out in a study of T cells after somatic rescue of genetic block. Repertoires were generated with immunoSEQ multiplex PCR, while TCRdb's copy carries only in-frame clones and drops some. Among tens of thousands of clones, about 90% were seen once, and the ten largest hold approximately 2.9%. Trimming shortened V by 3 bases and J by 6 bases, and 12 bases separated the two germline ends. The CDR3 contains 14 residues. Germline CDR1 is SGDLS and CDR2 is YYNGEE. Sequences were obtained from peripheral blood mononuclear cells (PBMCs). This receptor was obtained from a man between 35 and 55 years old. J is TRBJ2-2 and V is TRBV9; D assignment may be TRBD1 or TRBD2 (6 bases each). The CDR3 reads CASSEGGGSGELFF. The CDR3 nucleotides are TGTGCCAGCAGCGAAGGAGGGGGATCCGGGGAGCTGTTTTTT.